The clone carrying this T cell receptor (beta chain) came up a few times. Its antigen is still unknown. The data were obtained in a study of cytomegalovirus exposure and HLA in healthy donors. Points from the study as a whole: A reported reduction in N-insertions relative to the roughly 640-donor mean was seen in an Asian-associated ancestry cluster in a later analysis. Altogether, some 170 TCR beta chains were recorded as cytomegalovirus-associated. Later analysis identified a missense DCLRE1C variant that was linked to TCR beta V- and J-gene trimming.

With 60 Vbeta and 13 Jbeta primers, the PCR was carried out. Assay: immunoSEQ multiplex PCR; the TCRdb copy retains only in-frame clones and omits some. The table includes 160,000 or so clones, about four fifths detected once. This receptor was identified in a woman under 30 in good health and CMV-seropositive. Sequencing was done on a sample of PBMCs.

The CDR3 loop reads CASSGERNYGYTF. The DNA of the CDR3 is TGTGCCAGCAGCGGAGAGAGGAATTATGGCTACACCTTC. This chain connects TRBV7-6 to TRBJ1-2; D remains ambiguous. Trimming removed 5 bases from V and 5 bases from J, with 12 bases in between. The germline gives CDR1 SGHVS, CDR2 FNYEAQ. The CDR3 consists of 13 residues. The full variable domain, with the rest looked up from reference TRBV7-6 and TRBJ1-2, is GAGVSQSPRYKVTKRGQDVALRCDPISGHVSLYWYRQALGQGPEFLTYFNYEAQQDKSGLPNDRFSAERPEGSISTLTIQRTEQRDSAMYRCASSGERNYGYTFGSGTRLTVV.